These 21 T cell receptor beta chains were sequenced from one sample in a study of regulatory T cells in long-lasting Graves disease. Time point indicated: newly diagnosed GD, antithyroid drugs for less than 3 months. Extracted PBMC RNA gave rise to the TCR library. Relying on iRepertoire HTBI primers and Arm-PCR of CDR3 regions, the team built TCR beta libraries. TCRdb itself ran the multiplex PCR reads through MiXCR, one entry per CDR3 protein. This sample has hundreds of thousands of distinct CDR3 sequences, with over 15% found just once. This sample also belongs to another study, concerning T cells in Graves' hyperthyroidism and ophthalmopathy.

Here the sequenced sample was peripheral blood mononuclear cells (PBMCs), taken at new diagnosis, from a patient treated with antithyroid drugs. The receptors stem from a man between 35 and 55 years old with Graves disease.

Only a few counts were recorded for this clonotype. V gene TRBV20-1 combines with J gene TRBJ2-5, with a weak D call TRBD1 (6 bases). Germline V gene sequence: CDR1 DFQATT, CDR2 SNEGSKA (reference sequence). With 4 bases removed from V and 7 bases from J, the gap between germline ends came to 16 bases. This CDR3 is 13 amino acids long. In DNA, the CDR3 is TGCAGTGCTAAACCGGGACAACAGGCGACCCAGTACTTC. As protein: CSAKPGQQATQYF.

Ten or more counts support this clonotype. The V and J genes are TRBV7-9 and TRBJ2-7; TRBD1 is a possible D gene (5 bases). V lost 6 bases, J lost 4 bases, and 16 bases lay in between. Germline CDR1 SEHNR, CDR2 FQNEAQ (reference sequence). The CDR3 spans 14 residues. CDR3 coding DNA: TGTGCCAGCAGTTATCAGGGTACGCTTTACGAGCAGTACTTC. It translates to CASSYQGTLYEQYF.

In its sample, this clonotype was seen many times. The chain joins TRBV12-3 or TRBV12-4 to TRBJ2-7; a possible D gene is TRBD2 (5 bases). Trimming left V 6 bases short and J 5 bases short, with 17 bases between. There are 14 residues in the CDR3. CDR3 in amino acids: CASSQTLGVHEQYF. The CDR3 bases are TGTGCCAGCAGCCAAACCCTCGGGGTCCACGAGCAGTACTTC.

The sample holds many counts of this clonotype. V and J are TRBV6-5 and TRBJ2-7, with D unclear. Germline CDR1 and CDR2: MNHEY and SVGAGI. This CDR3 spans 14 amino acids. V was trimmed by 0 bases and J by 2 bases, leaving 8 bases between them. The CDR3 here is CASSYSAQTYEQYF. DNA for the CDR3: TGTGCCAGCAGTTACTCGGCACAGACCTACGAGCAGTACTTC.

This clonotype has more than one count but fewer than ten. J is TRBJ2-1 and V is TRBV20-1; D may match TRBD1 or TRBD2 (5 bases each). Per the germline V gene, CDR1 is DFQATT and CDR2 is SNEGSKA (reference sequence). The CDR3 has 16 residues. V was pared by 2 bases and J by 4 bases, with 18 bases between. The CDR3 region has the DNA TGCAGTGCTAGATCGACGGGGCTCCTACTGTACAATGAGCAGTTCTTC. Its protein product is CSARSTGLLLYNEQFF.

This clonotype has ten or more counts. The rearrangement uses TRBV28 and TRBJ2-1; tentative D call: TRBD1 (6 bases). The CDR3 has 17 amino acids. The germline V and J ends were trimmed by 5 bases and 7 bases, with 24 bases remaining between them. CDR1 is MDHEN and CDR2 is SYDVKM in the germline V gene. For the CDR3, the DNA is TGTGCCAGCAGTCCGCCCACGGGACAAACTACAAGGAATGAGCAGTTCTTC. Translated: CASSPPTGQTTRNEQFF.

This clonotype was seen many times. The V call is TRBV7-9, the J call TRBJ2-7; a weak D match, TRBD1 (5 bases). V dropped 5 bases and J dropped 4 bases, with 12 bases sitting between them. The CDR3 totals 13 residues. Germline-derived CDR1 and CDR2 are SEHNR and FQNEAQ (reference sequence). CDR3 bases: TGTGCCAGCAGCCGGACACCGTTTTACGAGCAGTACTTC. Protein product: CASSRTPFYEQYF. The whole variable domain, remainder taken from reference TRBV7-9 and TRBJ2-7, is DTGVSQNPRHKITKRGQNVTFRCDPISEHNRLYWYRQTLGQGPEFLTYFQNEAQLEKSRLLSDRFSAERPKGSFSTLEIQRTEQGDSAMYLCASSRTPFYEQYFGPGTRLTVT.

This clonotype has more than one count but fewer than ten. The chain links TRBV20-1 to TRBJ2-7; D is unclear. Germline-derived CDR1 and CDR2 are DFQATT and SNEGSKA (reference sequence). The CDR3 consists of 13 residues. V lost 3 bases, J lost 5 bases, and 14 bases lay in between. The CDR3 loop is CSASAGPPDEQYF. The CDR3 DNA reads as TGCAGTGCTAGTGCCGGGCCGCCTGACGAGCAGTACTTC.

This clonotype has a count of ten or more. The rearrangement uses TRBV2 and TRBJ1-1; D call uncertain. Germline assignment: CDR1 SNHLY and CDR2 FYNNEI. The V end was cut by 6 bases, the J end by 1 base, with 12 bases between. The CDR3 runs 14 residues. The CDR3 spells CASRKGVGNTEAFF. The CDR3 DNA sequence: TGTGCCAGCAGGAAGGGTGTCGGGAACACTGAAGCTTTCTTT.

This clonotype appeared once. Just one base apart from a much larger clone, this may be a read error. CDR3 amino acids: CASGKGPTGGEETQYF. Here the CDR3 DNA reads TGTGCCAGCGGCAAGGGCCCAACAGGCGGTGAAGAGACCCAGTACTTC. The genes are TRBV11-2 and TRBJ2-1; a possible D gene is TRBD1 (5 bases). The J call may be faulty, since TRBJ2-5 better matches the DNA end. CDR1 is SGHAT and CDR2 is FQNNGV in the germline V gene. There are 16 residues in the CDR3.

This clonotype was detected once. Possible read error: a much larger clone is one base away. The V and J genes are TRBV15 and TRBJ1-4, with D unresolved. V was clipped by 5 bases and J by 7 bases, with 14 bases between them. Germline loops: CDR1 LNHNV, CDR2 YYDKDF (reference sequence). The CDR3 runs to 14 residues. The chain's CDR3 is CATSLGQGGEKLFF. CDR3 DNA: TGTGCCACCAGCCTCGGGCAAGGCGGTGAAAAACTGTTTTTT.

V and J are TRBV2 and TRBJ2-1; TRBD2 agrees at 9 bases. Per germline, CDR1 SNHLY and CDR2 FYNNEI. The CDR3 spans 15 residues. With V trimmed by 6 bases and J by 4 bases, 7 bases remained unmatched. In DNA form, the CDR3 reads TGTGCCAGCAGGAACCCCAGCGGGGGGTACAATGAGCAGTTCTTC. Translating it yields CASRNPSGGYNEQFF.

About this clonotype: A single base separates this from a much larger clone, so it may be a read error. The rearrangement uses TRBV5-1 and TRBJ2-2, with D tentatively TRBD2 (5 bases). Germline V gives CDR1 SGHRS, CDR2 YFSETQ. This CDR3 contains 15 residues. CDR3 in DNA: TGCGCCAGCAGCCCTCCCCTGGGCGGCACCGGGGAGCTGGTTTTT. The encoded protein is CASSPPLGGTGELVF.

In this sample, this clonotype turned up many times. V gene TRBV11-1 combines with J gene TRBJ2-5; D is unresolved. The CDR3 is made up of 14 amino acids. V dropped 5 bases and J dropped 4 bases, with 14 bases sitting between them. Per the germline V gene, CDR1 is SGHAT and CDR2 is FQDESV (reference sequence). The CDR3 loop reads CASSTPTQVETQYF. DNA of the CDR3: TGTGCCAGCAGCACCCCGACTCAAGTAGAGACCCAGTACTTC.

V gene TRBV16 combines with J gene TRBJ2-2; D gene unclear. The CDR3 is 16 residues long. V was pared by 7 bases and J by 2 bases, with 17 bases between. Germline lookup yields CDR1 KGHSY and CDR2 FQNENV. The CDR3 spells CASIPSVRVNTGELFF. The DNA of the CDR3 is TGTGCCAGCATCCCGAGCGTCCGCGTAAACACCGGGGAGCTGTTTTTT. Combining the CDR3 with reference TRBV16 and TRBJ2-2 gives the whole variable domain GEEVAQTPKHLVRGEGQKAKLYCAPIKGHSYVFWYQQVLKNEFKFLISFQNENVFDETGMPKERFSAKCLPNSPCSLEIQATKLEDSAVYFCASIPSVRVNTGELFFGEGSRLTVL.

This clonotype was seen at least ten times. The chain combines TRBV6-1 with TRBJ2-1; TRBD2 is a possible D gene (5 bases). Germline-derived CDR1 and CDR2 are MNHNS and SASEGT. There are 12 residues in the CDR3. V was cut by 6 bases and J by 8 bases, with 11 bases left in between. CDR3 coding DNA: TGTGCCAGCAGGTATTCCGGGGATGAGCAGTTCTTC. The encoded protein is CASRYSGDEQFF.

This clonotype was counted a few times. V gene TRBV30 combines with J gene TRBJ2-7; 12 positions agree with TRBD2. CDR3 length: 15 residues. With 1 base clipped from V and 2 bases from J, the junction kept 3 bases outside the gene matches. The germline V gene has CDR1 GTSNPN and CDR2 SVGIG (reference sequence). CDR3 in DNA: TGTGCCTGGAGTGGGCCTAGCGGGGGGGCCTACGAGCAGTACTTC. This gives the protein CAWSGPSGGAYEQYF.

CDR3 nucleotides: TGCGCCAGCAGGATTTTAGGGGGCGACCAAGAGACCCAGTACTTC. This sequence encodes CASRILGGDQETQYF. The rearrangement uses TRBV5-1 and TRBJ2-5; 7 positions agree with TRBD1. The germline V gene encodes CDR1 SGHRS and CDR2 YFSETQ. V was pared by 5 bases and J by 0 bases, with 7 bases of the junction left unmatched. CDR3 length: 15 amino acids.

This clonotype was detected a few times. The chain has TRBV20-1 and TRBJ1-3; 7 bases line up with TRBD1. This CDR3 comprises 15 residues. Germline values: CDR1 DFQATT, CDR2 SNEGSKA (reference sequence). The ends lost 6 bases at V and 4 bases at J; junction bases unmatched: 12. CDR3 bases: TGCAGTGCCTATCCAACAGGGGCCAACGGAAACACCATATATTTT. Its protein product is CSAYPTGANGNTIYF.

At least ten counts were recorded for this clonotype. V is TRBV28 and J is TRBJ1-5, with unresolved D. Trimming stripped 3 bases from V and 5 bases from J, with 5 bases between. There are 12 residues in the CDR3. Germline CDR1 and CDR2: MDHEN and SYDVKM. The CDR3 here is CASSLSHQPQHF. The CDR3 DNA reads TGTGCCAGCAGTTTGAGCCATCAGCCCCAGCATTTT.

This clonotype was detected only a few times. The rearrangement uses TRBV5-1 and TRBJ2-6, with a possible D match to TRBD1 (6 bases). CDR3 size: 15 residues. The germline V and J ends were trimmed by 3 bases and 2 bases, with 9 bases remaining between them. Per the germline V gene, CDR1 is SGHRS and CDR2 is YFSETQ. CDR3 coding DNA: TGCGCCAGCAGCTATAACAGGGCTGGGGCCAACGTCCTGACTTTC. It is translated as CASSYNRAGANVLTF.